These 14 T cell receptor beta chains originate from one sample sequenced in a study of patients and donors after allogeneic stem cell transplantation. TCRdb redid the calling of the RT-PCR reads with MiXCR, one entry per CDR3 protein. The table records around 240,000 distinct CDR3 sequences, roughly 13% of them present only once. The specimen was blood, either unsorted or a sorted T cell fraction (not recorded which). These receptors originate from a human donor who was either an allogeneic HSCT recipient or a stem cell or donor lymphocyte infusion donor (not recorded which). It is not recorded whose cells these are; they may come from a transplant donor.

V gene TRBV12-5 combines with J gene TRBJ2-1; tentatively, D is TRBD2 (5 bases). The CDR3 sequence is 15 residues long. V shed 5 bases and J shed 3 bases, with 14 bases lying between them. Germline CDR1 reads LGHNT; CDR2 reads FRNRAP. The CDR3 DNA reads TGTGCTAGTGGTCCCCAGCGGCAGCTCTACAATGAGCAGTTCTTC. Protein: CASGPQRQLYNEQFF.

This clonotype was recorded at least ten times. This chain joins TRBV6-1 and TRBJ2-7, with TRBD1 matching 7 bases. The CDR3 length is 16 residues. V gave up 2 bases and J gave up 0 bases; unmatched junction bases: 7. Germline V gene sequence: CDR1 MNHNS, CDR2 SASEGT. The CDR3: CASSEWGQLSSYEQYF. The CDR3 nucleotides read TGTGCCAGCAGTGAATGGGGACAGTTGAGCTCCTACGAGCAGTACTTC.

V and J are TRBV4-1 and TRBJ2-4; possibly TRBD1 for D (6 bases). Trimming stripped 1 base from V and 4 bases from J, with 14 bases between. Germline V gene sequence: CDR1 MGHRA, CDR2 YSYEKL. The CDR3 has 16 residues. The CDR3: CASSQVAGVLKNIQYF. CDR3 DNA sequence: TGCGCCAGCAGCCAAGTTGCAGGGGTGCTTAAAAACATTCAGTACTTC.

The rearrangement joins TRBV18 to TRBJ1-1; no clear D gene. Trimming took off 4 bases at V and 6 bases at J, with 9 bases between the two ends. The CDR3 has 12 amino acids. Germline V gene data show CDR1 as KGHSH and CDR2 as LQKENI. The CDR3, as DNA: TGTGCCAGCTCACTGGTACGCGCTGAAGCTTTCTTT. This encodes CASSLVRAEAFF.

This clonotype was observed a handful of times. The chain combines TRBV4-3 with TRBJ2-3; 12 nucleotides line up with TRBD2. V lost 0 bases, J lost 4 bases, and 8 bases stayed unmatched. Germline CDR1 reads LGHNA; CDR2 reads YSLEER. This CDR3 spans 18 amino acids. CDR3 coding DNA: TGCGCCAGCAGCCAAGATCTAGCGGGGGGGTTGGGCGCAGATACGCAGTATTTT. The encoded protein is CASSQDLAGGLGADTQYF.

This clonotype was detected only a few times. The chain uses TRBV2 and TRBJ1-4, with D uncertain. The CDR3 extends over 15 amino acids. The V end lost 5 bases, the J end lost 0 bases, and 10 bases lay between the germline ends. Germline V gene lookup returns CDR1 SNHLY and CDR2 FYNNEI. The CDR3 region is CASSLDTTTNEKLFF. DNA for the CDR3: TGTGCCAGCAGTCTCGACACCACAACTAATGAAAAACTGTTTTTT.

This clonotype was recorded a few times. The chain employs TRBV20-1 and TRBJ2-1; D is possibly TRBD1 or TRBD2 (6 bases each). This CDR3 is built from 14 residues. Per germline, CDR1 DFQATT and CDR2 SNEGSKA (reference sequence). Trimming took 3 bases from V and 2 from J, leaving 11 bases between them. This CDR3 reads CSASRGRTYNEQFF. DNA of the CDR3: TGCAGTGCTAGTAGGGGGAGGACCTACAATGAGCAGTTCTTC.

This chain joins TRBV5-6 and TRBJ1-6; TRBD1 might be the D (5 bases). Trimming took off 6 bases at V and 8 bases at J, with 21 bases between the two ends. This CDR3 has 16 amino acids. Germline V gives CDR1 SGHDT, CDR2 YYEEEE. In DNA form, the CDR3 reads TGTGCCAGCACCACCGTGGCGGTGAGAGGGGATTCACCCCTCCACTTT. Amino acid sequence: CASTTVAVRGDSPLHF. The full variable domain, completed using reference TRBV5-6 and TRBJ1-6, is DAGVTQSPTHLIKTRGQQVTLRCSPKSGHDTVSWYQQALGQGPQFIFQYYEEEERQRGNFPDRFSGHQFPNYSSELNVNALLLGDSALYLCASTTVAVRGDSPLHFGNGTRLTVT.

The chain recombines TRBV28 with TRBJ2-1; D is perhaps TRBD1 or TRBD2 (5 bases each). The V end was cut by 8 bases, the J end by 1 base, with 18 bases between. The CDR3 consists of 16 residues. Looked up from germline, CDR1 is MDHEN and CDR2 is SYDVKM. The CDR3 here is CASGTPSELSYNEQFF. CDR3 bases: TGTGCCAGCGGGACCCCTTCGGAGCTTTCCTACAATGAGCAGTTCTTC.

V is TRBV25-1 and J is TRBJ2-3; the match to TRBD2 covers 10 bases. Looked up from germline, CDR1 is MGHDK and CDR2 is SYGVNS. This CDR3 is 14 amino acids long. V was clipped by 6 bases and J by 2 bases; unmatched bases: 2. In nucleotides, the CDR3 is TGTGCCAGCAGCCTAGCGGGGGACACAGATACGCAGTATTTT. Translated: CASSLAGDTDTQYF.

This clonotype was detected a few times. The rearrangement joins TRBV19 to TRBJ2-7; D is ambiguous. The CDR3 runs 13 residues. V dropped 3 bases and J dropped 4 bases, with 10 bases sitting between them. From germline, CDR1 is LNHDA and CDR2 SQIVND (reference sequence). Here the CDR3 DNA reads TGTGCCAGTAGTATTAGTCGGCAGTACGAGCAGTACTTC. Translating gives CASSISRQYEQYF.

This sequence joins TRBV12-3 or TRBV12-4 and TRBJ2-7, with 7 bases fitting TRBD2. Trimming removed 1 base from V and 6 bases from J; junction bases left unmatched: 6. This CDR3 is 14 amino acids long. In DNA, the CDR3 is TGTGCCAGCAGTTTAGGGGAGGGGATCGCCGAGCAGTACTTC. Encoded protein: CASSLGEGIAEQYF.

This clonotype turned up a few times. The V gene is TRBV12-3 or TRBV12-4, the J gene TRBJ2-3; D perhaps matches TRBD2 (6 bases). The CDR3 spans 16 residues. V lost 6 bases and J lost 0, with 16 bases in between. CDR3 sequence (DNA): TGTGCCAGCAGGCCTGCTAGCGCGGCTAGCACAGATACGCAGTATTTT. This gives the protein CASRPASAASTDTQYF.

This clonotype was detected a few times. V is TRBV5-6 and J is TRBJ1-1, with D possibly being TRBD1 (5 bases). The CDR3 consists of 17 residues. CDR1 and CDR2 (germline): SGHDT, YYEEEE. V was trimmed by 2 bases and J by 0 bases, leaving 17 bases between them. The CDR3 sequence: CASSLIPGRTMNTEAFF. The CDR3 coding sequence is TGTGCCAGCAGCTTAATTCCGGGACGGACCATGAACACTGAAGCTTTCTTT. The whole variable domain, filled in from reference TRBV5-6 and TRBJ1-1, reads DAGVTQSPTHLIKTRGQQVTLRCSPKSGHDTVSWYQQALGQGPQFIFQYYEEEERQRGNFPDRFSGHQFPNYSSELNVNALLLGDSALYLCASSLIPGRTMNTEAFFGQGTRLTVV.